The 24 T cell receptor beta chains below were found in one sample sequenced in a study of blood T cell repertoires in COVID-19. The table came from immunoSEQ multiplex PCR; TCRdb's copy has only in-frame clones and leaves some out. The sample comprises some 200,000 clones, 80% to 85% of which are singletons, and around 8.9% rests with the top ten. The specimen was PBMCs or T cells enriched from blood (not recorded which). Every receptor here comes from a woman aged 45-65 years with acute COVID-19.

J is TRBJ2-5 and V is TRBV5-8; D is unclear. CDR1 is SGHTS and CDR2 is YDEGEE in the germline V gene. CDR3 length equals 13 residues. The V end was cut by 2 bases, the J end by 2 bases, with 7 bases between. This CDR3 reads CASSLYSQETQYF. CDR3 DNA sequence: TGTGCCAGCAGCTTATACAGTCAAGAGACCCAGTACTTC.

The rearrangement links TRBV4-3 to TRBJ2-3; 8 bases match TRBD1. This CDR3 is 17 amino acids long. Per the germline V gene, CDR1 is LGHNA and CDR2 is YSLEER. V shed 0 bases and J 2 bases; nucleotides not matched to a gene: 7. Here the CDR3 reads CASSQDSPGGLTDTQYF. CDR3 coding DNA: TGCGCCAGCAGCCAAGATTCCCCAGGGGGCCTCACAGATACGCAGTATTTT.

The chain uses TRBV5-5 and TRBJ2-1, with unresolved D. Germline V lookup: CDR1 SGHKS, CDR2 YYEKEE (reference sequence). With 0 bases removed from V and 5 bases from J, the gap between germline ends came to 9 bases. This CDR3 is 14 amino acids long. The CDR3 DNA reads TGTGCCAGCAGCTTGGGAGGCCAGAACAATGAGCAGTTCTTC. Translation: CASSLGGQNNEQFF.

The chain has TRBV28 and TRBJ2-4; D unresolved. In germline, CDR1 is MDHEN, CDR2 SYDVKM. V was shortened by 3 bases and J by 1 base, with 7 bases between the two germline ends. The CDR3 runs 14 residues. CDR3 sequence reads: CASSLPAAKNIQYF. The CDR3 DNA sequence: TGTGCCAGCAGTTTGCCCGCGGCCAAAAACATTCAGTACTTC.

The chain is built from TRBV5-3 and TRBJ2-7; weak D call: TRBD1 (6 bases). TRBV5-3 falls under the ORF class, with uncertain function. V was trimmed by 10 bases and J by 3 bases, leaving 20 bases between them. The CDR3 covers 14 residues. CDR3 DNA sequence: TGTGCCCCGAGCGGCCGAACAGGGAACTACGAGCAGTACTTC. Its translation: CAPSGRTGNYEQYF.

The rearrangement links TRBV7-2 to TRBJ2-7; 9 bases are a match to TRBD1. CDR3 length: 14 residues. V trimming: 3 bases; J trimming: 6 bases; junction bases outside the gene matches: 6. Germline CDR1 is SGHTA and CDR2 is FQGNSA. The CDR3 reads CASSFRDRESEQYF. The CDR3 DNA reads TGTGCCAGCAGCTTCCGGGACAGGGAAAGCGAGCAGTACTTC.

V is TRBV11-2 and J is TRBJ2-1; 13 bases align to TRBD2. Trimming cost V 6 bases and J 2 bases; bases outside gene matches: 4. The CDR3 contains 16 residues. Germline values: CDR1 SGHAT, CDR2 FQNNGV. DNA of the CDR3: TGTGCCAGCAGAGAGACTAGCGGGGGGACCTACAATGAGCAGTTCTTC. It codes for CASRETSGGTYNEQFF.

V usage is TRBV23-1 and J usage is TRBJ2-1, with 9 bases lining up with TRBD2. TRBV23-1 qualifies as an ORF whose function is uncertain. V shed 0 bases, J shed 6 bases, and the junction held 18 bases outside the gene matches. The CDR3 is 20 residues long. Written as DNA, the CDR3 is TGCGCCAGCAGTCAATCTAAAGCAGGAAAGCGGGAGGAGTGGTTCAATGAGCAGTTCTTC. Translation gives CASSQSKAGKREEWFNEQFF.

This clone came up once. The V gene is TRBV5-4, the J gene TRBJ2-4, with 9 bases that match TRBD1. The CDR3 has 19 amino acids. CDR1 and CDR2 (germline): SGHNT, YYREEE (reference sequence). V gave up 0 bases and J gave up 3 bases; unmatched junction bases: 13. Written as DNA, the CDR3 is TGTGCCAGCAGCTTGGGTGTCGGACAGGGGCTTTCGGGCAAAAACATTCAGTACTTC. This sequence encodes CASSLGVGQGLSGKNIQYF.

This clone showed up just once. J is TRBJ1-4 and V is TRBV3-1 (or the pseudogene TRBV3-2), with 8 bases aligning to TRBD1. The germline V gene encodes CDR1 LGHDT and CDR2 YNNKEL (reference sequence). Germline trimming cut 1 base from V and 3 bases from J; bases unmatched to any gene: 13. This CDR3 has 19 residues. CDR3 bases: TGTGCCAGCAGCCAAGCCGACAGGGGAGCTGTTGCAGCTAATGAAAAACTGTTTTTT. Protein: CASSQADRGAVAANEKLFF.

This chain links TRBV28 with TRBJ2-5, with TRBD1 matching 8 bases. Losses at the gene ends were 4 bases for V and 3 bases for J; bases not matched to a gene: 4. Germline V gene sequence: CDR1 MDHEN, CDR2 SYDVKM. The CDR3 contains 14 residues. The chain's CDR3 is CASSSATGEETQYF. CDR3 nucleotides: TGTGCCAGCAGTTCCGCGACAGGGGAAGAGACCCAGTACTTC. The variable domain in full, completed from reference TRBV28 and TRBJ2-5, reads DVKVTQSSRYLVKRTGEKVFLECVQDMDHENMFWYRQDPGLGLRLIYFSYDVKMKEKGDIPEGYSVSREKKERFSLILESASTNQTSMYLCASSSATGEETQYFGPGTRLLVL.

In this sample, this clone turned up a few times. The chain carries TRBV18 and TRBJ2-5; the match to TRBD2 covers 7 bases. Germline V gene data show CDR1 as KGHSH and CDR2 as LQKENI. The CDR3 contains 14 residues. The J segment lost 5 bases and the V segment lost 4 bases, leaving 7 bases of the junction unmatched. This CDR3 is CASSLQRRGETQYF. DNA of the CDR3: TGTGCCAGCTCACTTCAACGGCGGGGGGAGACCCAGTACTTC.

The chain has TRBV9 and TRBJ1-6; a possible D gene is TRBD1 (6 bases). The V and J ends lost 0 bases and 9 bases respectively, with 16 bases between them. This CDR3 region has 16 residues. Germline CDR1 and CDR2: SGDLS and YYNGEE. CDR3 amino acids: CASSVGAAGVGSPLHF. The DNA for the CDR3 is TGTGCCAGCAGCGTAGGTGCGGCAGGGGTGGGTTCACCCCTCCACTTT.

The chain recombines TRBV7-2 with TRBJ2-7, with TRBD2 matching over 10 bases. The germline CDR1 and CDR2 sequences are SGHTA and FQGNSA. The CDR3 contains 19 residues. Germline trimming cut 1 base from V and 1 base from J; bases unmatched to any gene: 13. The CDR3 coding sequence is TGTGCCAGCAGCTTAGATACCGGGACTAGCGCGTATCCATCCTACGAGCAGTACTTC. Amino acids: CASSLDTGTSAYPSYEQYF.

The chain carries TRBV14 and TRBJ1-5; D gene ambiguous. The CDR3 runs 14 residues. V was trimmed by 0 bases and J by 10 bases, leaving 13 bases between them. Germline V lookup: CDR1 SGHDN, CDR2 FVKESK. In DNA, the CDR3 is TGTGCCAGCAGCCAAGACCAAACAGATAGACCCCAGCATTTT. Translation gives CASSQDQTDRPQHF. Supplemented by reference TRBV14 and TRBJ1-5, the full variable domain reads EAGVTQFPSHSVIEKGQTVTLRCDPISGHDNLYWYRRVMGKEIKFLLHFVKESKQDESGMPNNRFLAERTGGTYSTLKVQPAELEDSGVYFCASSQDQTDRPQHFGDGTRLSIL.

This chain links TRBV7-8 with TRBJ2-5; D perhaps matches TRBD2 (6 bases). Deletions cut 8 bases from V and 5 bases from J, with 15 bases between. Germline CDR1 reads SGHVS; CDR2 reads FQNEAQ. The CDR3 spans 13 residues. The chain's CDR3 is CASEAWAGETQYF. In DNA, the CDR3 is TGTGCCAGCGAAGCTTGGGCGGGGGAGACCCAGTACTTC.

The gene calls are TRBV3-1 (or the pseudogene TRBV3-2) and TRBJ1-1; D may be TRBD1 (5 bases). V was cut by 0 bases and J by 0 bases, with 20 bases left in between. CDR3 length: 19 residues. CDR1 is LGHDT and CDR2 is YNNKEL in the germline V gene (reference sequence). The CDR3 region is CASSQDLGPGGFMNTEAFF. CDR3 DNA sequence: TGTGCCAGCAGCCAAGATTTGGGGCCAGGAGGGTTTATGAACACTGAAGCTTTCTTT.

About this clone: One junction end disagrees with the germline gene, perhaps due to a read error. This chain links TRBV7-7 with TRBJ2-1; 10 bases line up with TRBD2. CDR3 length equals 15 residues. Germline V gives CDR1 SSHAT, CDR2 FNYEAQ (reference sequence). CDR3 coding DNA: TGTGCTAGCAGCCAAGGACTAGCGGTGAACAATGAGCAGTTCTTC. This translates into CASSQGLAVNNEQFF.

The chain recombines TRBV19 with TRBJ1-1; D call uncertain. Germline V CDR1 and CDR2: LNHDA, SQIVND (reference sequence). The CDR3 runs to 14 residues. V was clipped by 8 bases and J by 0 bases, with 13 bases between them. The CDR3 reads CASSTSEMNTEAFF. Here the CDR3 DNA reads TGTGCCAGTTCTACCTCGGAGATGAACACTGAAGCTTTCTTT.

The rearrangement uses TRBV7-2 and TRBJ1-3; tentatively, D is TRBD1 (5 bases). The CDR3 is 15 amino acids. Trimming took off 1 base at V and 4 bases at J, with 11 bases between the two ends. The germline V gene encodes CDR1 SGHTA and CDR2 FQGNSA. As DNA, the CDR3 is TGTGCCAGCAGCTTAGGCCAGGGTGGGGGAAACACCATATATTTT. It encodes CASSLGQGGGNTIYF.

This clone appeared a single time. At one end, the junction sequence differs from germline, possibly due to a read error. The J gene is TRBJ1-2, the V gene TRBV28; tentatively, D is TRBD1 (6 bases). The CDR3 length is 12 residues. The germline V gene has CDR1 MDHEN and CDR2 SYDVKM. For the CDR3, the DNA is TGTGCCAGCAGTTTATTCTCGGGGGGCGAGGCCTTC. Translated: CASSLFSGGEAF.

This chain joins TRBV27 and TRBJ1-6, with D maybe TRBD1 (6 bases). From germline, CDR1 is MNHEY and CDR2 SMNVEV (reference sequence). Deletions cut 2 bases from V and 9 bases from J, with 17 bases between. This CDR3 is 16 amino acids long. The CDR3 coding sequence is TGTGCCAGCAGTTTAATTCCCCGGGGGGCGGGTTCACCCCTCCACTTT. It translates to CASSLIPRGAGSPLHF.

This chain uses TRBV9 with TRBJ2-7; 7 nucleotides agree with TRBD2. Germline V gene lookup returns CDR1 SGDLS and CDR2 YYNGEE. Germline trimming cut 4 bases from V and 1 base from J; bases unmatched to any gene: 8. The CDR3 consists of 15 residues. The CDR3 region is CASSPTWGGSYEQYF. CDR3 coding DNA: TGTGCCAGCAGCCCTACGTGGGGGGGGTCCTACGAGCAGTACTTC.

Note on this clone: Other DNA sequences from this sample encode an identical CDR3 as well. The V gene is TRBV18, the J gene TRBJ1-6; D possibly corresponds to TRBD1 (5 bases). Trimming pared 2 bases from V and 7 bases from J, leaving 9 bases between. Germline loops: CDR1 KGHSH, CDR2 LQKENI. This CDR3 region has 14 residues. CDR3 in DNA: TGTGCCAGCTCACCAGACAGAAAAAATTCACCCCTCCACTTT. As protein: CASSPDRKNSPLHF.